The 30 T cell receptor beta chains in this list originate from one sample, sequenced in a study of cytomegalovirus exposure and HLA in healthy donors. A multiplex PCR was run with 60 Vbeta primers and 13 Jbeta primers. Profiling relied on immunoSEQ multiplex PCR, and the TCRdb table lists in-frame clones only, not all of them. Among about 130,000 clones listed, approximately 68% were seen once. The specimen sequenced was PBMCs. Source of these receptors: a young man in good health and CMV-seropositive.

This sequence joins TRBV27 and TRBJ2-1; 9 positions agree with TRBD1. CDR1 is MNHEY and CDR2 is SMNVEV in the germline V gene (reference sequence). J was trimmed by 8 bases and V by 5 bases; bases with no gene match: 10. CDR3 length: 15 amino acids. In nucleotides, the CDR3 is TGTGCCAGCAGTCTCGGACAGGGGCTGGGGGATGAGCAGTTCTTC. This sequence encodes CASSLGQGLGDEQFF.

J is TRBJ2-1 and V is TRBV28; TRBD2 aligns across 7 bases. J gave up 8 bases and V 3 bases, and 7 bases lay outside the gene matches. The CDR3 is 14 amino acids. Looked up from germline, CDR1 is MDHEN and CDR2 is SYDVKM. The CDR3 here is CASSFETSIDEQFF. The CDR3, as DNA: TGTGCCAGCAGTTTTGAGACTAGCATAGATGAGCAGTTCTTC.

The CDR3 coding sequence is TGTGCCAGCAGTCCCCCCGGGACAGAATACTATGGCTACACCTTC. It is translated as CASSPPGTEYYGYTF. V gene TRBV28 combines with J gene TRBJ1-2; TRBD1 matches at 7 bases. Germline CDR1 is MDHEN and CDR2 is SYDVKM. J gave up 3 bases and V 5 bases, and 9 bases lay outside the gene matches. The CDR3 is 15 amino acids.

The chain couples TRBV2 to TRBJ2-3; D remains ambiguous. Trimming removed 7 bases from V and 2 bases from J, with 4 bases in between. Germline lookup yields CDR1 SNHLY and CDR2 FYNNEI. This CDR3 comprises 11 residues. The CDR3 is CASIYTDTQYF. CDR3 nucleotide sequence: TGTGCCAGCATCTACACAGATACGCAGTATTTT.

The chain joins TRBV5-4 to TRBJ2-7; D remains ambiguous. CDR3 length: 13 residues. CDR1 and CDR2 from the germline V gene are SGHNT and YYREEE (reference sequence). V was cut by 4 bases and J by 2 bases, with 10 bases left in between. CDR3 bases: TGTGCCAGCAGCCTCGCGGAGACCTACGAGCAGTACTTC. This codes for CASSLAETYEQYF.

CDR3 loop: CASSEWAEQFF. CDR3 in DNA: TGTGCCAGCAGTGAGTGGGCAGAGCAGTTCTTC. The rearrangement joins TRBV25-1 to TRBJ2-1; D not resolved. The CDR3 is 11 amino acids. Germline assignment: CDR1 MGHDK and CDR2 SYGVNS. The V end lost 3 bases, the J end lost 10 bases, and 7 bases lay between the germline ends.

This chain links TRBV4-3 with TRBJ2-7; D not resolved. V dropped 0 bases and J dropped 2 bases, with 8 bases sitting between them. CDR1 is LGHNA and CDR2 is YSLEER in the germline V gene. CDR3 length: 14 amino acids. The CDR3 DNA reads as TGCGCCAGCAGCCAAGATTCGGGTACCTACGAGCAGTACTTC. It is translated as CASSQDSGTYEQYF.

The chain joins TRBV29-1 to TRBJ2-3; 9 bases fit TRBD2. Trimming removed 7 bases from V and 5 bases from J; junction bases left unmatched: 7. Germline values: CDR1 SQVTM, CDR2 ANQGSEA. The CDR3 has 13 amino acids. The CDR3 DNA reads as TGCAGCGCGACCCGGACTAGCGTAGATACGCAGTATTTT. This sequence encodes CSATRTSVDTQYF.

CDR3 in amino acids: CASSGIGVPDYYEQYF. The CDR3 DNA is TGTGCCAGCAGCGGTATCGGGGTCCCGGACTACTACGAGCAGTACTTC. This chain links TRBV11-2 with TRBJ2-7; D is possibly TRBD2 (6 bases). This CDR3 has 16 residues. Between the trimmed V and J ends, which lost 5 bases and 3 bases, there was a span of 20 bases. The V gene's germline CDR1 is SGHAT and CDR2 FQNNGV.

This clone appeared a few times. The V call is TRBV7-3, the J call TRBJ1-1; 7 positions agree with TRBD1. The germline V gene encodes CDR1 SGHTA and CDR2 FQGTGA. The V gene end was trimmed by 6 bases and the J gene end by 3 bases; junction bases not matched to a gene: 4. This CDR3 spans 13 amino acids. Here the CDR3 reads CASSPDRDTEAFF. CDR3 in DNA: TGTGCCAGCAGTCCTGACAGGGACACTGAAGCTTTCTTT. Combining the CDR3 with reference TRBV7-3 and TRBJ1-1 gives the whole variable domain GAGVSQTPSNKVTEKGKYVELRCDPISGHTALYWYRQSLGQGPEFLIYFQGTGAADDSGLPNDRFFAVRPEGSVSTLKIQRTERGDSAVYLCASSPDRDTEAFFGQGTRLTVV.

Only a few counts were recorded for this clone. V is TRBV6-6 and J is TRBJ1-4, with 7 positions matching TRBD1. Germline-derived CDR1 and CDR2 are MNHNY and SVGAGI (reference sequence). This CDR3 has 13 residues. The V gene end was trimmed by 6 bases and the J gene end by 8 bases; junction bases not matched to a gene: 6. The CDR3 nucleotides are TGTGCCAGCAGAAATACAGGGGACGAAAAACTGTTTTTT. Its protein product is CASRNTGDEKLFF.

J is TRBJ2-5 and V is TRBV27, with no clear D. CDR1 and CDR2 (germline): MNHEY, SMNVEV (reference sequence). Trimming shortened V by 0 bases and J by 7 bases, and 9 bases separated the two germline ends. This CDR3 spans 13 amino acids. DNA for the CDR3: TGTGCCAGCAGTTTATCTTGGTCGGGGACCCAGTACTTC. This sequence encodes CASSLSWSGTQYF.

This clone was seen more than once but under ten times. The rearrangement joins TRBV9 to TRBJ2-3, with TRBD2 as a possible D gene (6 bases). Germline CDR1 reads SGDLS; CDR2 reads YYNGEE. With 0 bases removed from V and 5 bases from J, the gap between germline ends came to 13 bases. This CDR3 is built from 15 residues. Here the CDR3 DNA reads TGTGCCAGCAGCGTAGACGGGAGTAGTTTAGATACGCAGTATTTT. This sequence encodes CASSVDGSSLDTQYF.

Regarding this clone: The same CDR3 also results from other DNA sequences found in this sample. This chain joins TRBV7-2 and TRBJ2-7, with D tentatively TRBD2 (5 bases). There are 11 residues in the CDR3. V gave up 2 bases and J gave up 7 bases, with 6 bases separating them. Germline-derived CDR1 and CDR2 are SGHTA and FQGNSA. The DNA of the CDR3 is TGTGCCAGCAGCTTAAGAGGGGAGCAGTACTTC. This sequence encodes CASSLRGEQYF.

In this sample, this clone turned up a few times. The gene calls are TRBV20-1 and TRBJ1-2; D possibly corresponds to TRBD1 (6 bases). CDR3 size: 11 residues. CDR1 is DFQATT and CDR2 is SNEGSKA in the germline V gene (reference sequence). The V end lost 3 bases, the J end lost 5 bases, and 7 bases lay between the germline ends. This CDR3 reads CSASRGYGYTF. Here the CDR3 DNA reads TGCAGTGCTAGTAGGGGGTATGGCTACACCTTC.

V gene TRBV2 combines with J gene TRBJ1-5; D call uncertain. This CDR3 is built from 16 residues. Germline lookup yields CDR1 SNHLY and CDR2 FYNNEI. V was clipped by 4 bases and J by 1 base, with 14 bases between them. The CDR3 region has the DNA TGTGCCAGCAGTGTAGATGAGGGCTCGAGCAATCAGCCCCAGCATTTT. Amino acid sequence: CASSVDEGSSNQPQHF.

The V call is TRBV28, the J call TRBJ1-1, with TRBD1 identical over 9 bases. Germline CDR1 is MDHEN and CDR2 is SYDVKM. With 3 bases clipped from V and 0 bases from J, the junction kept 17 bases outside the gene matches. CDR3 length: 20 residues. The CDR3 sequence: CASSFFWLRRTGDLNTEAFF. As DNA, the CDR3 is TGTGCCAGCAGTTTTTTCTGGTTGAGAAGGACAGGGGACTTGAACACTGAAGCTTTCTTT.

The rearrangement links TRBV7-6 to TRBJ2-7, with 10 nucleotides matching TRBD1. V gave up 8 bases and J gave up 7 bases; unmatched junction bases: 17. Germline CDR1 is SGHVS and CDR2 is FNYEAQ. This CDR3 is built from 16 residues. The chain's CDR3 is CASQQNPRQGAGEQYF. CDR3 nucleotides: TGTGCCAGCCAACAAAACCCGAGACAGGGGGCGGGAGAGCAGTACTTC.

The chain couples TRBV5-6 to TRBJ2-1; D possibly corresponds to TRBD2 (5 bases). This CDR3 region has 13 residues. Between the trimmed V and J ends, which lost 2 bases and 8 bases, there was a span of 11 bases. Per the germline V gene, CDR1 is SGHDT and CDR2 is YYEEEE. In nucleotides, the CDR3 is TGTGCCAGCAGCTTTGGTAGCGTGGATGAGCAGTTCTTC. Translation gives CASSFGSVDEQFF.

For the CDR3, the DNA is TGTGCCAGCAGTCTCGTACGGCGGGGAGATACGCAGTATTTT. Translating it yields CASSLVRRGDTQYF. The V gene is TRBV27, the J gene TRBJ2-3, with D perhaps matching TRBD2 (6 bases). Trimming took off 5 bases at V and 5 bases at J, with 14 bases between the two ends. This CDR3 comprises 14 residues. CDR1 MNHEY and CDR2 SMNVEV come from the germline V gene (reference sequence).

In the case of this clone: The same CDR3 arises from other DNA sequences in this sample as well. This chain uses TRBV5-6 with TRBJ2-1, with TRBD2 as a possible D gene (6 bases). The CDR3 is made up of 16 amino acids. Trimming left V 4 bases short and J 1 base short, with 15 bases between. Germline V gene lookup returns CDR1 SGHDT and CDR2 YYEEEE. CDR3 sequence reads: CASSVASVSSYNEQFF. The CDR3 bases are TGTGCCAGCAGCGTGGCTAGCGTTTCATCCTACAATGAGCAGTTCTTC.

J is TRBJ2-2 and V is TRBV7-9; D remains ambiguous. Germline loops: CDR1 SEHNR, CDR2 FQNEAQ (reference sequence). V was cut by 4 bases and J by 3 bases, with 9 bases left in between. This CDR3 has 14 amino acids. The CDR3 here is CASSSLRDTGELFF. For the CDR3, the DNA is TGTGCCAGCAGCTCCCTCCGCGACACCGGGGAGCTGTTTTTT.

The rearrangement uses TRBV5-4 and TRBJ2-1; D is possibly TRBD1 (5 bases). Trimming removed 4 bases from V and 10 bases from J, with 24 bases in between. The CDR3 spans 16 residues. CDR1 and CDR2 (germline): SGHNT, YYREEE (reference sequence). Here the CDR3 reads CASSPLGQPEMAEQFF. The CDR3 DNA follows: TGTGCCAGCAGCCCGTTGGGGCAGCCTGAAATGGCGGAGCAGTTCTTC.

The CDR3 region is CASSFGHRMSTDTQYF. The DNA of the CDR3 is TGTGCCAGCAGTTTCGGACACAGGATGAGCACAGATACGCAGTATTTT. The chain has TRBV28 and TRBJ2-3; TRBD1 is a possible D gene (5 bases). CDR1 and CDR2 (germline): MDHEN, SYDVKM. Trimming cost V 3 bases and J 0 bases, with 13 bases left between them. The CDR3 consists of 16 residues. Full variable domain (outside the CDR3, taken from reference TRBV28 and TRBJ2-3): DVKVTQSSRYLVKRTGEKVFLECVQDMDHENMFWYRQDPGLGLRLIYFSYDVKMKEKGDIPEGYSVSREKKERFSLILESASTNQTSMYLCASSFGHRMSTDTQYFGPGTRLTVL.

This clone was detected a few times. V and J are TRBV5-4 and TRBJ2-1; tentative D call: TRBD1 (7 bases). This CDR3 region has 13 residues. Looked up from germline, CDR1 is SGHNT and CDR2 is YYREEE (reference sequence). Trimming removed 2 bases at V and 9 bases at J, with 12 bases between. CDR3 bases: TGTGCCAGCAGCTTCCCAGGGGGGATTGAGCAGTTCTTC. Amino acid sequence: CASSFPGGIEQFF.

This rearrangement joins TRBV5-1 to TRBJ1-1; no clear D gene. Germline-derived CDR1 and CDR2 are SGHRS and YFSETQ. The CDR3 has 16 residues. Trimming took off 0 bases at V and 5 bases at J, with 17 bases between the two ends. The CDR3 region has the DNA TGCGCCAGCAGCTTGGGCGGGCAGGAGACGAGTACTGAAGCTTTCTTT. Its translation is CASSLGGQETSTEAFF.

This clone was counted at least ten times. This chain joins TRBV14 and TRBJ2-7; D perhaps matches TRBD1 (5 bases). CDR1 and CDR2 (germline): SGHDN, FVKESK. V was trimmed by 1 base and J by 7 bases, leaving 8 bases between them. The CDR3 is made up of 12 amino acids. This chain's CDR3 is CASSQAGLEQYF. The CDR3 coding sequence is TGTGCCAGCAGCCAAGCAGGGTTAGAGCAGTACTTC.

In its sample, this clone was seen a few times. V usage is TRBV6-5 and J usage is TRBJ1-5; 7 bases line up with TRBD1. The CDR3 consists of 14 residues. The germline gives CDR1 MNHEY, CDR2 SVGAGI. The V segment lost 2 bases and the J segment 6 bases; nucleotides outside the gene matches: 4. In DNA, the CDR3 is TGTGCCAGCAGTTACGAGGGGGCTTCTCAGCCCCAGCATTTT. Encoded protein: CASSYEGASQPQHF.

This clone was seen only a few times. The chain joins TRBV29-1 to TRBJ2-7; 8 positions agree with TRBD1. The CDR3 extends over 14 amino acids. Trimming cost V 6 bases and J 2 bases; bases outside gene matches: 9. Germline V gene data show CDR1 as SQVTM and CDR2 as ANQGSEA. The CDR3 sequence is CSVVAGTGAYEQYF. CDR3 coding DNA: TGCAGCGTGGTAGCCGGGACAGGAGCCTACGAGCAGTACTTC.

This clone has only one observation. This sequence joins TRBV4-1 and TRBJ2-7; TRBD2 agrees at 10 bases. V was pared by 2 bases and J by 3 bases, with 16 bases of the junction left unmatched. This CDR3 has 19 amino acids. Germline CDR1 MGHRA, CDR2 YSYEKL. The CDR3 is CASSQRATSGKYWSYEQYF. The DNA of the CDR3 is TGCGCCAGCAGCCAACGAGCTACTAGCGGGAAGTATTGGAGCTACGAGCAGTACTTC.